This T cell receptor beta chain was identified in a study of CD4 T cells in relation to SARS-CoV-2 and coronaviruses. A word on this clone: Its specificity is not known.

Repertoires were generated with immunoSEQ multiplex PCR, while TCRdb's copy carries only in-frame clones and drops some. In the table there are tens of thousands of clones, around 80% of which are singletons. The unexposed donors gave CD4+ T cells in about 2011-2019, prior to COVID-19. The cells were cultured for about ten days before CD4+ T cells were isolated. The CDR3 totals 16 residues. Germline V CDR1 and CDR2: LGHNA, YSLEER. Trimming at V came to 1 base and at J to 4 bases, leaving 8 bases not matched to a gene. The sample consisted of CD4+ T cells from PBMCs, cultured in vitro. V gene TRBV4-3 combines with J gene TRBJ1-2; 8 bases match TRBD1. The receptor was isolated from a human donor in good health. CDR3 amino acids: CASSQGSGQGSYGYTF. Here the CDR3 DNA reads TGCGCCAGCAGCCAAGGGTCCGGACAGGGTTCCTATGGCTACACCTTC.